The 17 T cell receptor beta chains reported below all come from one sample, sequenced in a study of shared clonotypes between healthy human individuals. TCRdb's table, derived via immunoSEQ multiplex PCR, lists solely in-frame clones and lacks some. Of around 700,000 clones listed, roughly nine tenths are singletons. Selected positively for CCR7 and CD45RO-negative, naive CD8 cells excluded terminally differentiated effector memory CD45RA+ cells. Specimen: naive CD8+ T cells sorted from blood. These receptors were taken from a man under 40 in good health.

The chain joins TRBV9 to TRBJ2-7; the D is unclear. CDR1 SGDLS and CDR2 YYNGEE come from the germline V gene. Between the trimmed V and J ends, which lost 0 bases and 6 bases, there was a span of 10 bases. CDR3 length: 13 residues. The CDR3: CASSVELSREQYF. DNA of the CDR3: TGTGCCAGCAGCGTAGAATTGTCGCGCGAGCAGTACTTC.

The chain recombines TRBV15 with TRBJ2-7, with 9 bases aligning to TRBD1. The CDR3 consists of 13 residues. Germline V CDR1 and CDR2: LNHNV, YYDKDF (reference sequence). V was pared by 6 bases and J by 6 bases, with 6 bases of the junction left unmatched. The CDR3 sequence: CATSWNRGREQYF. DNA for the CDR3: TGTGCCACCAGTTGGAACAGGGGGCGCGAGCAGTACTTC. Filled out from reference TRBV15 and TRBJ2-7, the complete variable domain reads DAMVIQNPRYQVTQFGKPVTLSCSQTLNHNVMYWYQQKSSQAPKLLFHYYDKDFNNEADTPDNFQSRRPNTSFCFLDIRSPGLGDTAMYLCATSWNRGREQYFGPGTRLTVT.

Concerning this clone: At the DNA level, this CDR3 is encoded by other sequences in the same sample as well. The chain is built from TRBV7-9 and TRBJ2-7, with D perhaps matching TRBD1 (6 bases). Per the germline V gene, CDR1 is SEHNR and CDR2 is FQNEAQ (reference sequence). The CDR3 runs to 13 residues. Trimming cost V 5 bases and J 0 bases, with 8 bases left between them. CDR3 nucleotides: TGTGCCAGCAGCCCGGACAGCTCCTACGAGCAGTACTTC. Amino acids: CASSPDSSYEQYF.

The rearrangement links TRBV14 to TRBJ2-2; the match to TRBD2 covers 10 bases. Unmatched junction bases numbered 7, after V lost 6 bases and J lost 6 bases. Looked up from germline, CDR1 is SGHDN and CDR2 is FVKESK. CDR3 length: 15 residues. The DNA for the CDR3 is TGTGCCAGCAGTTTCCTAGCGGGAGAACCCGGGGAGCTGTTTTTT. Protein product: CASSFLAGEPGELFF.

This chain uses TRBV5-6 with TRBJ2-3; 7 positions match TRBD1. Germline V CDR1 and CDR2: SGHDT, YYEEEE. CDR3 length: 17 residues. After removal of 1 base from V and 3 bases from J, the junction contained 11 bases not matched to a gene. CDR3 nucleotides: TGTGCCAGCAGCTTGTGGACTGGGACAGTCATGACAGATACGCAGTATTTT. This sequence encodes CASSLWTGTVMTDTQYF.

This clone was seen a single time. The junction differs from germline at one of its ends, possibly a read error. V usage is TRBV5-5 and J usage is TRBJ2-7; D tentatively reads TRBD1 or TRBD2 (5 bases each). CDR1 is SGHKS, CDR2 YYEKEE, per germline (reference sequence). The CDR3 length is 16 residues. CDR3 residues: CASSQFTGTFIYEQYF. The CDR3, as DNA: TGCGCCAGCAGCCAGTTCACCGGGACGTTCATCTACGAGCAGTACTTC. The full variable domain, with the rest looked up from reference TRBV5-5 and TRBJ2-7, is DAGVTQSPTHLIKTRGQQVTLRCSPISGHKSVSWYQQVLGQGPQFIFQYYEKEERGRGNFPDRFSARQFPNYSSELNVNALLLGDSALYLCASSQFTGTFIYEQYFGPGTRLTVT.

The chain couples TRBV2 to TRBJ2-5; 11 bases line up with TRBD2. Germline V gene data show CDR1 as SNHLY and CDR2 as FYNNEI. Unmatched junction bases numbered 4, after V lost 6 bases and J lost 1 base. The CDR3 has 15 amino acids. DNA for the CDR3: TGTGCCAGCAGCTCCGGGACTAGCGGCCAAGAGACCCAGTACTTC. Amino acids: CASSSGTSGQETQYF.

A remark on this clone: Just one base apart from a much larger clone, this may be a read error. This sequence joins TRBV29-1 and TRBJ1-4; TRBD1 agrees at 8 bases. This CDR3 region has 14 residues. The germline gives CDR1 SQVTM, CDR2 ANQGSEA. CDR3 protein: CSVGTGGTNEKLLF. The CDR3 DNA is TGCAGCGTGGGGACAGGAGGAACTAATGAAAAACTGCTTTTT. The whole variable domain, filled in from reference TRBV29-1 and TRBJ1-4, reads SAVISQKPSRDICQRGTSLTIQCQVDSQVTMMFWYRQQPGQSLTLIATANQGSEATYESGFVIDKFPISRPNLTFSTLTVSNMSPEDSSIYLCSVGTGGTNEKLLFGSGTQLSVL.

The V call is TRBV6-5, the J call TRBJ2-7, with 10 nucleotides matching TRBD1. J gave up 6 bases and V 6 bases, and 5 bases lay outside the gene matches. Germline V gene data show CDR1 as MNHEY and CDR2 as SVGAGI. The CDR3 is 13 amino acids. Written as DNA, the CDR3 is TGTGCCAGCAGACTGGACAGGGGGAGCGAGCAGTACTTC. The encoded protein is CASRLDRGSEQYF.

The chain is built from TRBV9 and TRBJ1-2; 7 bases map to TRBD1. Trimming removed 3 bases from V and 3 bases from J; junction bases left unmatched: 8. The CDR3 contains 15 residues. CDR1 is SGDLS, CDR2 YYNGEE, per germline. The CDR3 sequence is CASSGQGPDYYGYTF. In DNA, the CDR3 is TGTGCCAGCAGCGGACAGGGCCCCGACTACTATGGCTACACCTTC.

The chain carries TRBV7-9 and TRBJ2-6; tentatively, D is TRBD2 (5 bases). The V gene lost 4 bases and the J gene lost 2 bases, with 9 bases spanning the gap. CDR1 and CDR2 from the germline V gene are SEHNR and FQNEAQ (reference sequence). The CDR3 is made up of 15 amino acids. CDR3 bases: TGTGCCAGCAGCTCGGGATTTACTGGGGCCAACGTCCTGACTTTC. Amino acids: CASSSGFTGANVLTF.

The chain is built from TRBV7-6 and TRBJ2-2, with 11 bases fitting TRBD2. CDR1 is SGHVS, CDR2 FNYEAQ, per germline. CDR3 size: 17 residues. V was clipped by 6 bases and J by 4 bases; unmatched bases: 10. The CDR3 region has the DNA TGTGCCAGCAGACTAACTAGCGGGAGTATCACCACCGGGGAGCTGTTTTTT. It is translated as CASRLTSGSITTGELFF.

V is TRBV7-2 and J is TRBJ2-5; 7 bases match TRBD1. Per germline, CDR1 SGHTA and CDR2 FQGNSA. The V and J ends lost 1 base and 5 bases, in that order; junction bases with no gene match: 7. The CDR3 has 15 amino acids. The CDR3 DNA follows: TGTGCCAGCAGCTTAGAACAGGGGAGTAGGGAGACCCAGTACTTC. Its translation is CASSLEQGSRETQYF. The full variable domain, rest sourced from reference TRBV7-2 and TRBJ2-5, is GAGVSQSPSNKVTEKGKDVELRCDPISGHTALYWYRQSLGQGLEFLIYFQGNSAPDKSGLPSDRFSAERTGGSVSTLTIQRTQQEDSAVYLCASSLEQGSRETQYFGPGTRLLVL.

This clone appeared a few times. The chain is built from TRBV12-2 and TRBJ1-1; the D call in the table, TRBD1, was not verified against the DNA. TRBV12-2 is given as a pseudogene. The CDR3 is made up of 21 amino acids. CDR3 sequence: CASRLAPSPNPTPDTITEAFF. The CDR3 DNA is TGTGCAAGTCGCTTAGCGCCTTCACCGAACCCGACACCGGATACGATCACTGAAGCTTTCTTT.

V gene TRBV15 combines with J gene TRBJ2-7; D unclear. Between the trimmed V and J ends, which lost 6 bases and 2 bases, there was a span of 17 bases. Per the germline V gene, CDR1 is LNHNV and CDR2 is YYDKDF (reference sequence). This CDR3 has 15 amino acids. CDR3 DNA sequence: TGTGCCACCAGTGGCCGGGCCGATTTCCCCTACGAGCAGTACTTC. It is translated as CATSGRADFPYEQYF. Drawing the rest from reference TRBV15 and TRBJ2-7, the complete variable domain is DAMVIQNPRYQVTQFGKPVTLSCSQTLNHNVMYWYQQKSSQAPKLLFHYYDKDFNNEADTPDNFQSRRPNTSFCFLDIRSPGLGDTAMYLCATSGRADFPYEQYFGPGTRLTVT.

The chain uses TRBV11-2 and TRBJ2-1; the D gene is possibly TRBD1 (6 bases). V was trimmed by 5 bases and J by 4 bases, leaving 18 bases between them. This CDR3 spans 16 amino acids. Germline loops: CDR1 SGHAT, CDR2 FQNNGV. This chain's CDR3 is CASSHPKGDLYNEQFF. The CDR3 coding sequence is TGTGCCAGCAGCCATCCCAAGGGGGACCTATACAATGAGCAGTTCTTC.

The chain recombines TRBV27 with TRBJ2-2; TRBD2 agrees at 13 bases. V lost 10 bases, J lost 4 bases, and 6 bases stayed unmatched. Germline assignment: CDR1 MNHEY and CDR2 SMNVEV (reference sequence). The CDR3 is 15 amino acids. The CDR3 DNA follows: TGTGCCACAACGACTAGCGGGAGGCCCACCGGGGAGCTGTTTTTT. This translates into CATTTSGRPTGELFF.